This T cell receptor (beta chain) was sequenced for a study of blood T cell repertoires in COVID-19. Study-level information: Some COVID-19 samples were acute and others convalescent; all came from the United States, Italy and Spain. PBMCs, B-cell-depleted T cells, or T cells provided the cDNA or gDNA that made up the material.

This CDR3 contains 15 residues. Trimming took off 6 bases at V and 4 bases at J, with 17 bases between the two ends. Germline V lookup: CDR1 SGDLS, CDR2 YYNGEE. In the original processing: Amplification of reference gene primers was used by the study to estimate nucleated cell counts. The method was immunoSEQ multiplex PCR; TCRdb's version includes in-frame clones alone and lacks a portion of them. V and J calls and clone size come straight from that table; D and trimming were deduced from the DNA. The sample records approximately 40,000 clones, just under 85% being singletons. The chain joins TRBV9 to TRBJ2-1; a weak D match, TRBD1 (6 bases). Material: peripheral blood. This clonotype was sampled from a woman aged 55-69 years with acute or convalescent COVID-19. CDR3 loop: CASTLLPTGYNEQFF. CDR3 sequence (DNA): TGTGCCAGCACGCTGCTACCGACAGGTTACAATGAGCAGTTCTTC.